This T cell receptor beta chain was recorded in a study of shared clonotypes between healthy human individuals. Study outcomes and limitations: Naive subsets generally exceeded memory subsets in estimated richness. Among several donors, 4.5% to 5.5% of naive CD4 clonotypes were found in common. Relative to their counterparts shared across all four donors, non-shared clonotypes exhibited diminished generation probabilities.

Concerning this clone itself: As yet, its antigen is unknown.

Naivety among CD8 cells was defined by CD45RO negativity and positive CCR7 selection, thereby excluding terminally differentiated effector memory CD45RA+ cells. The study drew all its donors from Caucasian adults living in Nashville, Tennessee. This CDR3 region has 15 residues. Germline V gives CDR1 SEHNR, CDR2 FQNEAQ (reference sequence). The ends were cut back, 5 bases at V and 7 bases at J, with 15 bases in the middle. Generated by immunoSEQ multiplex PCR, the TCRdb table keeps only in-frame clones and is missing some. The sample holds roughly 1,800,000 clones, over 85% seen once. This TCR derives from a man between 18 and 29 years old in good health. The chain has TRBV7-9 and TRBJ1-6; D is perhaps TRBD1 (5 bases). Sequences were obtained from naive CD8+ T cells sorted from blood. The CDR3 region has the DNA TGTGCCAGCAGCCAATGGACGGAGGGGAATTCACCCCTCCACTTT. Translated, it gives CASSQWTEGNSPLHF.